Below are 10 T cell receptor beta chains sequenced from a single sample in a study of neurological immune-mediated disorders. Via MiXCR, TCRdb re-called the 5' RACE reads, giving one row per CDR3 protein. The sample records about 20,000 distinct CDR3 sequences, 2.6% being singletons. The sample was PBMCs. The receptors stem from a woman aged 18-29 years with multiple sclerosis.

In its sample, this clonotype was seen many times. The CDR3 bases are TGTGCCAGCAGTTTCACCATTCCCGTGGGTCCTGAAGCTTTCTTT. Its protein product is CASSFTIPVGPEAFF. J is TRBJ1-1 and V is TRBV27; D is unresolved. V dropped 3 bases and J dropped 6 bases, with 17 bases sitting between them. This CDR3 region has 15 residues. Germline assignment: CDR1 MNHEY and CDR2 SMNVEV (reference sequence).

Ten or more counts support this clonotype. The J gene is TRBJ1-2, the V gene TRBV11-2; 8 nucleotides align to TRBD1. V shed 5 bases, J shed 2 bases, and the junction held 7 bases outside the gene matches. The V gene's germline CDR1 is SGHAT and CDR2 FQNNGV. The CDR3 has 15 amino acids. The CDR3 spells CASSTRTGTNYGYTF. CDR3 nucleotides: TGTGCCAGCAGCACACGGACAGGGACCAACTATGGCTACACCTTC.

V usage is TRBV10-2 and J usage is TRBJ2-6; D gene ambiguous. The germline gives CDR1 WSHSY, CDR2 SAAADI. The germline V and J ends were trimmed by 8 bases and 0 bases, with 5 bases remaining between them. This CDR3 region has 13 residues. Written as DNA, the CDR3 is TGCGCCAGCCGGGCCTCTGGGGCCAACGTCCTGACTTTC. Residues: CASRASGANVLTF.

This clonotype was recorded many times. The V call is TRBV27, the J call TRBJ2-1; D gene uncertain. V was pared by 4 bases and J by 0 bases, with 16 bases between. CDR1 and CDR2 (germline): MNHEY, SMNVEV (reference sequence). This CDR3 contains 17 residues. CDR3 loop: CASSSSFARSSYNEQFF. In DNA form, the CDR3 reads TGTGCCAGCAGTTCGTCCTTTGCGAGAAGCTCCTACAATGAGCAGTTCTTC.

This clonotype was detected many times. The chain carries TRBV7-8 and TRBJ2-7, with D uncertain. V lost 1 base and J lost 2, with 6 bases in between. The CDR3 extends over 13 amino acids. From germline, CDR1 is SGHVS and CDR2 FQNEAQ. The chain's CDR3 is CASSLEQPYEQYF. In nucleotides, the CDR3 is TGTGCCAGCAGCTTAGAGCAGCCCTACGAGCAGTACTTC.

This clonotype was recorded many times. The V and J genes are TRBV20-1 and TRBJ2-5; 7 nucleotides align to TRBD1. Germline V gene data show CDR1 as DFQATT and CDR2 as SNEGSKA (reference sequence). The CDR3 consists of 13 residues. V was pared by 6 bases and J by 3 bases, with 7 bases of the junction left unmatched. The CDR3 is CSALGQRKETQYF. The CDR3, as DNA: TGCAGTGCCCTGGGACAGAGAAAAGAGACCCAGTACTTC.

At least ten counts were recorded for this clonotype. This chain joins TRBV10-3 and TRBJ2-7; 13 positions agree with TRBD2. V was clipped by 7 bases and J by 3 bases; unmatched bases: 6. This CDR3 region has 15 residues. CDR1 ENHRY and CDR2 SYGVKD come from the germline V gene. Here the CDR3 DNA reads TGTGCCATCATCGGACTAGCGGGGGATGGCTACGAGCAGTACGTC. Translated: CAIIGLAGDGYEQYV.

The chain carries TRBV27 and TRBJ1-2; weak D call: TRBD1 (6 bases). Trimming took off 10 bases at V and 5 bases at J, with 23 bases between the two ends. The CDR3 has 15 amino acids. The V gene's germline CDR1 is MNHEY and CDR2 SMNVEV (reference sequence). CDR3 region: CATRRGLGGSYGYTF. CDR3 nucleotides: TGTGCCACCCGACGGGGCCTCGGGGGCAGTTATGGCTACACCTTC.

This clonotype was seen many times. One junction end disagrees with the germline gene, perhaps due to a read error. The chain combines TRBV28 with TRBJ1-5; possibly TRBD1 for D (6 bases). CDR1 is MDHEN and CDR2 is SYDVKM in the germline V gene. CDR3 size: 14 residues. The CDR3 DNA follows: TGTGCCAGCAGTTTTGGGGGGCGCAAGCAGCCCCAGCATTTT. As protein: CASSFGGRKQPQHF.

This clonotype is medium-sized in the sample. The J gene is TRBJ2-3, the V gene TRBV20-1, with D perhaps being TRBD1 or TRBD2 (5 bases each). The germline CDR1 and CDR2 sequences are DFQATT and SNEGSKA (reference sequence). The CDR3 has 14 residues. Trimming left V 4 bases short and J 3 bases short, with 14 bases between. The CDR3 reads CSANKGRQTDTQYF. In DNA form, the CDR3 reads TGCAGTGCTAATAAGGGGAGACAGACAGATACGCAGTATTTT.